The rows below give T cell receptor beta chains drawn from one sample of a study of T cell changes during pregnancy in multiple sclerosis. Profiling relied on immunoSEQ multiplex PCR, and the TCRdb table lists in-frame clones only, not all of them. This sample yields roughly 90,000 clones, of which around 93% are seen a single time; around 2% belongs to the top ten. Sequenced material: peripheral blood, taken in the first trimester of pregnancy. The receptors stem from a female donor in good health, enrolled as a control in a pregnancy study. The CDR3 runs from the conserved cysteine through the conserved F or W. Each record gives: D gene, V gene, clone size, J gene, CDR3 DNA, CDR3 protein. D genes are given only for firm matches. Clone size is shown for a subset of rows, as once, few, many or a class of expanded clone.

.,TRBV5-1,.,TRBJ2-5,TGCGCCAGCAGTCTTTCGACGGCAGGGGCTGAGACCCAGTACTTC,CASSLSTAGAETQYF
.,TRBV7-9,.,TRBJ2-7,TGTGCCAGCAGTTCGATTAGGGCAGGGGGGAACGAGCAGTACTTC,CASSSIRAGGNEQYF
.,TRBV4-2,once,TRBJ1-2,TGTGCCAGCAGCCAAGAGACAGTTCGTGGCTACACCTTC,CASSQETVRGYTF
TRBD1,TRBV5-1,.,TRBJ1-2,TGCGCCAGCAGCTTGGAGACAGGGTTTGGCTACACCTTC,CASSLETGFGYTF
.,TRBV5-6,.,TRBJ2-5,TGTGCCAGCAGCTTGGGTTCCGGGATAAGGTTAGAGACCCAGTACTTC,CASSLGSGIRLETQYF
.,TRBV19,.,TRBJ2-3,TGTGCCAGTAGTTTGGGGGCTAGCACAGATACGCAGTATTTT,CASSLGASTDTQYF
.,TRBV5-1,.,TRBJ2-5,TGCGCCAGCAGCTTCGGTGAGACCCAGTACTTC,CASSFGETQYF
TRBD1,TRBV7-9,.,TRBJ2-7,TGTGCCAGCAGCTCCATATCGGGACAGGGATACTACGAGCAGTACTTC,CASSSISGQGYYEQYF
TRBD1,TRBV4-1,.,TRBJ1-1,TGCGCCAGCAGCCGCTCTATGGTGGCAACAGGGGGGATGAACACTGAAGCTTTCTTT,CASSRSMVATGGMNTEAFF
TRBD1,TRBV4-3,.,TRBJ1-1,TGCGCCAGCAGCGCAGACAGGGGCACCATGAACACTGAAGCTTTCTTT,CASSADRGTMNTEAFF
TRBD1,TRBV19,.,TRBJ2-4,TGTGCCAGTAGTACCATAAGGGGGCTTGAGGCATTCAAAAACATTCAGTACTTC,CASSTIRGLEAFKNIQYF
TRBD2,TRBV4-3,.,TRBJ2-3,TGCGCCAGCAGCCAAGAGCGGCGGGGGGCAGATACGCAGTATTTT,CASSQERRGADTQYF
TRBD1,TRBV18,.,TRBJ2-7,TGTGCCAGCTCACGCTCCCGGGACAGGGGTTCCTACGAGCAGTACTTC,CASSRSRDRGSYEQYF
TRBD2,TRBV7-2,.,TRBJ2-3,TGTGCCACTAGCTCCGGGACTAGCGGGAGAGTCACAGATACGCAGTATTTT,CATSSGTSGRVTDTQYF
.,TRBV11-2,.,TRBJ1-3,TGTGCCAGCAGCCATACAGGTGCAGGAAACACCATATATTTT,CASSHTGAGNTIYF
TRBD1,TRBV4-3,.,TRBJ2-5,TGCGCCAGCAGCCAAGCGCGACAGGGGGAGACCCAGTACTTC,CASSQARQGETQYF
TRBD2,TRBV9,.,TRBJ2-5,TGTGCCAGCAGCGTATCTGGACTAGCGGCCCAAGAGACCCAGTACTTC,CASSVSGLAAQETQYF
.,TRBV5-1,.,TRBJ2-5,TGCGCCAGCAGCTTGGCCCCAACTAGTACGGTGGAGACCCAGTACTTC,CASSLAPTSTVETQYF
.,TRBV11-2,.,TRBJ1-6,TGTGCCAGCAGCGAGACAGACCTGTCATCACCCCTCCACTTT,CASSETDLSSPLHF
.,TRBV7-2,.,TRBJ1-3,TGTGCCAGCAGCCCGCTACAGGCTAATGGAAACACCATATATTTT,CASSPLQANGNTIYF
TRBD2,TRBV28,.,TRBJ2-5,TGTGCCAGCAGTTGGACTAGCGGGGGACAAGAGACCCAGTACTTC,CASSWTSGGQETQYF
TRBD1,TRBV4-3,.,TRBJ1-1,TGCGCCAGCAGCCAAGATAGGTCGTCGGGACAGATTGAAGCTTTCTTT,CASSQDRSSGQIEAFF
.,TRBV29-1,.,TRBJ2-3,TGCAGCGCACTGAGGGCAAACTTCACAGATACGCAGTATTTT,CSALRANFTDTQYF
.,TRBV5-1,.,TRBJ2-3,TGCGCCAGCAGCCTCCCCCTAGTGAGCGGTGCTAGCACAGATACGCAGTATTTT,CASSLPLVSGASTDTQYF
.,TRBV13,.,TRBJ2-7,TGTGCCAGCAGCCCCGTGGGGCGGCCGAGGGAGCAGTACTTC,CASSPVGRPREQYF
.,TRBV27,once,TRBJ2-7,TGTGCCAGCAGTTTAAAACCGGGGTATCCTACCTACGAGCAGTACTTC,CASSLKPGYPTYEQYF
.,TRBV4-3,.,TRBJ1-4,TGCGCCAGCAGCCACTCTCGTTTAGGGGCGACTAATGAAAAACTGTTTTTT,CASSHSRLGATNEKLFF
.,TRBV2,.,TRBJ2-7,TGTGCCAGCAGTGAAACCCCGTTCGGGTACGAGCAGTACTTC,CASSETPFGYEQYF
.,TRBV30,.,TRBJ1-3,TGTGCCTGGAGTGTAGGGGCAGGGGATGGAAACACCATATATTTT,CAWSVGAGDGNTIYF
TRBD2,TRBV4-2,.,TRBJ2-7,TGTGCCAGCAGCCAAGATAGGACTAGCTCCTACGAGCAGTACTTC,CASSQDRTSSYEQYF
.,TRBV4-3,.,TRBJ2-5,TGCGCCAGCAGCCAAGATTATGGGGGTGGCGGGGCCCTCCAAGAGACCCAGTACTTC,CASSQDYGGGGALQETQYF
.,TRBV7-3,.,TRBJ2-2,TGTGCCAGCAGCCCCTTAGGGGGGGCAAACACCGGGGAGCTGTTTTTT,CASSPLGGANTGELFF
TRBD2,TRBV30,.,TRBJ2-1,TGTGCCTGGAGTAGCGGACTAGCGACTTTGAATGAGCAGTTCTTC,CAWSSGLATLNEQFF
.,TRBV14,.,TRBJ1-6,TGTGCCAGCAGCCAGGACAGCACGCCTTCACCCCTCCACTTT,CASSQDSTPSPLHF
.,TRBV28,.,TRBJ1-1,TGTGCCAGCAGGGGGCAGACGAACACTGAAGCTTTCTTT,CASRGQTNTEAFF
.,TRBV11-2,.,TRBJ2-7,TGTGCCAGCAGTCGGGACTCATCCTCCTACGAGCAGTACTTC,CASSRDSSSYEQYF
.,TRBV6-6,.,TRBJ1-3,TGTGCCAGCACCCTACAGGGTAATGGAAACACCATATATTTT,CASTLQGNGNTIYF
.,TRBV30,.,TRBJ1-4,TGTGCCTGGAGTCCGGGATTGCCTCGGGAAAAACTGTTTTTT,CAWSPGLPREKLFF
.,TRBV4-3,.,TRBJ1-2,TGCGCCAGCAGCCAAGACAGAAACTATGGCTACACCTTC,CASSQDRNYGYTF
TRBD2,TRBV11-2,.,TRBJ2-3,TGTGCCAGCAGCTCCGGGCTAGCGGGGGGGTTTGGCACAGATACGCAGTATTTT,CASSSGLAGGFGTDTQYF
TRBD1,TRBV5-1,.,TRBJ2-3,TGCGCCAGCAGCTTGGACGGACAGGGGAGCACAGATACGCAGTATTTT,CASSLDGQGSTDTQYF
.,TRBV28,few,TRBJ2-7,TGTGCCAGCAGTTTAGGCAGGGATGCCTCCTACGAGCAGTACTTC,CASSLGRDASYEQYF
TRBD1,TRBV7-2,.,TRBJ2-7,TGTGCCAGCAGCTTACACCGGGACAGGGCCGAGCAGTACTTC,CASSLHRDRAEQYF
TRBD1,TRBV5-8,.,TRBJ2-7,TGTGCCAGCAGCTCACCAAGGACAGGGCCCTACGAGCAGTACTTC,CASSSPRTGPYEQYF
TRBD2,TRBV30,.,TRBJ2-3,TGTGCCTGGAGTGAACTAGCGGCCCTCACAGATACGCAGTATTTT,CAWSELAALTDTQYF
TRBD2,TRBV4-1,.,TRBJ2-4,TGCGCCAGCAGCCCGACGTTCGGCGGGGGGGTTGGAAACATTCAGTACTTC,CASSPTFGGGVGNIQYF
.,TRBV5-6,once,TRBJ1-1,TGTGCCAGCAGCTTTATAGAGGGCACTGAAGCTTTCTTT,CASSFIEGTEAFF
.,TRBV30,.,TRBJ2-5,TGTGCCTGGAGCTTCAGGGGCCCGGGGGAGACCCAGTACTTC,CAWSFRGPGETQYF
.,TRBV7-9,once,TRBJ2-5,TGTGCCAGCAGCTTAGCGTCAGGCCCTCAAGAGACCCAGTACTTC,CASSLASGPQETQYF
.,TRBV5-1,.,TRBJ2-1,TGCGCCAGCAGCTTGGAACTGTCCTACAATGAGCAGTTCTTC,CASSLELSYNEQFF
.,TRBV11-2,.,TRBJ2-3,.,CASSLVGGGSDF
TRBD1,TRBV7-2,.,TRBJ1-2,TGTGCCAGCAGCTTCCAGGGGGCGAGTGGCTACACCTTC,CASSFQGASGYTF
TRBD2,TRBV13,.,TRBJ2-1,TGTGCCAGCAGCTCTCTAGCGGGGGCCCGGATTCAGTTCTTC,CASSSLAGARIQFF
.,TRBV19,.,TRBJ1-2,TGTGCCAGTAAGGGTAGACAGTCGGGGGATACTAACTATGGCTACACCTTC,CASKGRQSGDTNYGYTF
TRBD2,TRBV2,.,TRBJ2-3,TGTGCCAGCAGTGAATCTGGACTAGGGAGTAATACGCAGTATTTT,CASSESGLGSNTQYF
TRBD1,TRBV6-5,.,TRBJ1-2,TGTGCCAGCAGTTATTGGGGGCAGGGGGGTGGCTACACCTTC,CASSYWGQGGGYTF
.,TRBV7-2,.,TRBJ2-7,TGTGCCAGCAGCCCTGCCCTGCGAGGCTACGAGCAGTACTTC,CASSPALRGYEQYF
.,TRBV2,.,TRBJ1-1,TGTGCCAGCAGTTCCACAGGGACTGAAGCTTTCTTT,CASSSTGTEAFF
.,TRBV2,.,TRBJ1-3,TGTGCCAGCAGTGACTGGACTAGGGGAAACACCATATATTTT,CASSDWTRGNTIYF